Below, 12 T cell receptor beta chains from the same sample are listed, as sequenced in a study of identical twins. TCRdb ran MiXCR on the 5' RACE reads and lists one entry per CDR3 protein. The data show some 690,000 distinct CDR3 sequences, roughly 20% seen once. This sample was also put to use in a study of T cells expressing NK-cell markers.

Sequences were obtained from PBMCs. These receptors all stem from a woman younger than 30 in good health.

The chain recombines TRBV12-3 or TRBV12-4 with TRBJ2-1; D gene unclear. The CDR3 sequence is 14 residues long. V was pared by 2 bases and J by 1 base, with 6 bases between. The CDR3 loop reads CASSLMGSYNEQFF. Written as DNA, the CDR3 is TGTGCCAGCAGTTTAATGGGATCCTACAATGAGCAGTTCTTC.

This clonotype appeared a few times. The V call is TRBV12-3 or TRBV12-4, the J call TRBJ2-1, with TRBD2 identical over 10 bases. V lost 1 base, J lost 3 bases, and 3 bases stayed unmatched. The CDR3 extends over 16 amino acids. In DNA, the CDR3 is TGTGCCAGCAGTTTAGGACCTAGCGGGGGCTACAATGAGCAGTTCTTC. It codes for CASSLGPSGGYNEQFF.

This clonotype has a handful of counts. V and J are TRBV7-6 and TRBJ2-4, with TRBD1 matching 7 bases. V gave up 4 bases and J gave up 7 bases; unmatched junction bases: 25. Germline lookup yields CDR1 SGHVS and CDR2 FNYEAQ. The CDR3 is made up of 20 amino acids. The CDR3 sequence: CASSSASYKGDTGDLNIQYF. DNA of the CDR3: TGTGCCAGCAGCTCGGCTTCCTACAAGGGGGATACAGGGGATTTGAACATTCAGTACTTC.

There are a few counts of this clonotype. J is TRBJ2-7 and V is TRBV10-3, with D tentatively TRBD1 or TRBD2 (5 bases each). Trimming cost V 8 bases and J 6 bases, with 17 bases left between them. Germline V CDR1 and CDR2: ENHRY, SYGVKD. The CDR3 loop spans 13 amino acids. The CDR3 DNA sequence: TGTGCCATCGAGGCTAGTTCGGGGCTCGAGCAGTACTTC. It encodes CAIEASSGLEQYF.

V is TRBV10-3 and J is TRBJ1-1; D is unclear. Germline CDR1 reads ENHRY; CDR2 reads SYGVKD. Between the trimmed V and J ends, which lost 8 bases and 0 bases, there was a span of 7 bases. CDR3 length: 12 residues. CDR3 protein: CAIRRMNTEAFF. The CDR3 DNA sequence: TGTGCCATCCGTCGGATGAACACTGAAGCTTTCTTT.

This clonotype was recorded once. This chain uses TRBV7-9 with TRBJ2-7; the D is unclear. V was trimmed by 4 bases and J by 6 bases, leaving 10 bases between them. This CDR3 spans 12 amino acids. The germline V gene has CDR1 SEHNR and CDR2 FQNEAQ (reference sequence). CDR3 residues: CASSSSASEQYF. As DNA, the CDR3 is TGTGCCAGCAGCTCCTCTGCGTCCGAGCAGTACTTC.

V gene TRBV12-3 or TRBV12-4 combines with J gene TRBJ2-7, with TRBD1 matching 9 bases. The CDR3 is 14 residues long. V lost 7 bases and J lost 2; bases outside the gene matches: 6. CDR3 sequence reads: CASTPRQGAYEQYF. Written as DNA, the CDR3 is TGTGCCAGCACCCCCAGACAGGGGGCCTACGAGCAGTACTTC.

This clonotype has a count of ten or more. CDR3 nucleotides: TGTGCCAGCAGCTTAGCTGGGACTAGCAGCTCCTACAATGAGCAGTTCTTC. This codes for CASSLAGTSSSYNEQFF. J is TRBJ2-1 and V is TRBV7-8; 9 nucleotides match TRBD2. There are 17 residues in the CDR3. Germline V gene lookup returns CDR1 SGHVS and CDR2 FQNEAQ. V shed 0 bases and J 0 bases; nucleotides not matched to a gene: 3.

V and J are TRBV20-1 and TRBJ1-1, with 8 bases that match TRBD1. This CDR3 contains 13 residues. V was pared by 6 bases and J by 0 bases, with 3 bases of the junction left unmatched. Germline CDR1 DFQATT, CDR2 SNEGSKA (reference sequence). In DNA, the CDR3 is TGCAGTGCCTTGGGACAGGTGAACACTGAAGCTTTCTTT. Translated, it gives CSALGQVNTEAFF.

This clonotype was found a few times. V and J are TRBV12-3 or TRBV12-4 and TRBJ2-7; 13 bases are a match to TRBD2. V dropped 6 bases and J dropped 7; count of bases not matched to a gene: 6. The CDR3 runs to 14 residues. CDR3 sequence: CASSLGLAGKEQYF. In nucleotides, the CDR3 is TGTGCCAGCAGCCTGGGACTAGCGGGAAAAGAGCAGTACTTC.

As DNA, the CDR3 is TGTGCCAGCAGCGGACTCCTGTGGGACGAGCAGTACTTC. This encodes CASSGLLWDEQYF. The J gene is TRBJ2-7, the V gene TRBV7-7; TRBD2 is a possible D gene (5 bases). The germline V gene has CDR1 SSHAT and CDR2 FNYEAQ (reference sequence). The CDR3 loop spans 13 amino acids. V was pared by 5 bases and J by 5 bases, with 13 bases between.

The V call is TRBV7-9, the J call TRBJ2-7; 7 bases align to TRBD2. The CDR3 length is 14 residues. V was pared by 5 bases and J by 0 bases, with 4 bases of the junction left unmatched. In germline, CDR1 is SEHNR, CDR2 FQNEAQ (reference sequence). The DNA for the CDR3 is TGTGCCAGCAGCCCGTGGACTAGCTCCTACGAGCAGTACTTC. Its protein is CASSPWTSSYEQYF.